Reported below is one T cell receptor (beta chain). What it recognizes is unknown. This entry comes from a study of cytomegalovirus exposure and HLA in healthy donors. Findings and limits, study-wide: In a later analysis, parvovirus B19, influenza, CMV and Epstein-Barr virus appeared linked to several top co-occurrence clusters. TRBV6-2, TRBV6-3 and some other V segments were excluded as indistinguishable.

CDR1 SEHNR and CDR2 FQNEAQ come from the germline V gene (reference sequence). The CDR3 has 13 amino acids. Trimming shortened V by 3 bases and J by 1 base, and 6 bases separated the two germline ends. PCR was performed using 60 Vbeta and 13 Jbeta primers. Data came from immunoSEQ multiplex PCR; TCRdb stores just in-frame clones and leaves some out. The repertoire holds some 110,000 clones, under 85% seen once, with 9.5% to 15% in the top ten. The receptor's source is a woman aged 40-49 years in good health and CMV-seropositive. The chain combines TRBV7-9 with TRBJ1-2, with D unresolved. Input material: PBMCs. This CDR3 is CASSFEVNYGYTF. CDR3 nucleotides: TGTGCCAGCAGCTTTGAGGTTAACTATGGCTACACCTTC.